Below are 24 T cell receptor beta chains sequenced from a single sample in a study of blood T cell repertoires in COVID-19. Clones were sequenced by immunoSEQ multiplex PCR, and TCRdb holds only the in-frame ones, with some missing. The sample lists 70,000 or so clones; 80% were seen once. Input material: peripheral blood. The receptors here all came from a man in his fifties with COVID-19, enrolled during active disease.

This clone was picked up a small number of times. The chain joins TRBV11-3 to TRBJ2-7; D gene uncertain. Germline V lookup: CDR1 SGHNT, CDR2 YENEEA. Trimming removed 1 base at V and 6 bases at J, with 10 bases between. This CDR3 region has 13 residues. The CDR3 DNA follows: TGTGCCAGCAGCTTAGCTTCCAGCGCCGAGCAGTACTTC. Amino acid sequence: CASSLASSAEQYF.

V usage is TRBV6-5 and J usage is TRBJ2-7; 7 bases are shared with TRBD1. CDR1 and CDR2 from the germline V gene are MNHEY and SVGAGI. With V trimmed by 4 bases and J by 2 bases, 5 bases remained unmatched. This CDR3 region has 14 residues. The DNA for the CDR3 is TGTGCCAGCAGTTCCGGGACAGAGCCCTACGAGCAGTACTTC. It translates to CASSSGTEPYEQYF.

The chain carries TRBV7-2 and TRBJ1-4, with D unresolved. This CDR3 is 14 amino acids long. The germline V gene encodes CDR1 SGHTA and CDR2 FQGNSA. Trimming cost V 2 bases and J 8 bases, with 12 bases left between them. CDR3 nucleotide sequence: TGTGCCAGCAGCTTAACGGGGAGTGGGGAAAAACTGTTTTTT. Protein: CASSLTGSGEKLFF.

This clone was counted many times. The V call is TRBV28, the J call TRBJ2-3, with D possibly matching TRBD2 (6 bases). With 2 bases removed from V and 0 bases from J, the gap between germline ends came to 15 bases. The CDR3 spans 17 residues. CDR1 and CDR2 (germline): MDHEN, SYDVKM. As DNA, the CDR3 is TGTGCCAGCAGTTTAGAGGGAGGAGTCCATAGCACAGATACGCAGTATTTT. Residues: CASSLEGGVHSTDTQYF.

This clone appeared a few times. V usage is TRBV7-3 and J usage is TRBJ2-5, with TRBD1 matching over 7 bases. In germline, CDR1 is SGHTA, CDR2 FQGTGA. The CDR3 covers 13 residues. Losses at the gene ends were 4 bases for V and 8 bases for J; bases not matched to a gene: 7. CDR3 sequence: CASSSRQGVTQYF. The CDR3 nucleotides read TGTGCCAGCAGCTCTCGACAGGGTGTCACCCAGTACTTC.

The gene calls are TRBV3-1 (or the pseudogene TRBV3-2) and TRBJ2-3; unclear D gene. This CDR3 has 13 amino acids. Per the germline V gene, CDR1 is LGHDT and CDR2 is YNNKEL (reference sequence). Trimming pared 0 bases from V and 11 bases from J, leaving 12 bases between. This CDR3 reads CASSQDPLGRQYF. The CDR3 DNA is TGTGCCAGCAGCCAAGATCCCCTAGGTCGGCAGTATTTT.

The V and J genes are TRBV7-2 and TRBJ1-2; the D is unclear. V was pared by 0 bases and J by 0 bases, with 8 bases between. The CDR3 runs to 15 residues. CDR1 and CDR2 from the germline V gene are SGHTA and FQGNSA. The CDR3 DNA is TGTGCCAGCAGCTTAGCCCTGACAACTAACTATGGCTACACCTTC. It encodes CASSLALTTNYGYTF.

This chain connects TRBV3-1 (or the pseudogene TRBV3-2) to TRBJ1-2, with TRBD1 as a possible D gene (5 bases). The CDR3 sequence is 14 residues long. Looked up from germline, CDR1 is LGHDT and CDR2 is YNNKEL (reference sequence). Deletions cut 3 bases from V and 7 bases from J, with 15 bases between. The DNA for the CDR3 is TGTGCCAGCAGCCAGGGGGGTCTCTTGGGTGGCTACACCTTC. Protein sequence: CASSQGGLLGGYTF.

The chain couples TRBV7-9 to TRBJ2-1; 11 positions agree with TRBD2. Germline CDR1 reads SEHNR; CDR2 reads FQNEAQ (reference sequence). The CDR3 consists of 15 residues. With 2 bases clipped from V and 9 bases from J, the junction kept 6 bases outside the gene matches. CDR3 in amino acids: CASSLTSGRGLEQFF. The DNA for the CDR3 is TGTGCCAGCAGCTTAACTAGCGGGAGAGGTCTTGAGCAGTTCTTC.

The sample holds many counts of this clone. The chain carries TRBV7-9 and TRBJ1-1, with D possibly TRBD1 on 5 matching bases. Between the trimmed V and J ends, which lost 5 bases and 1 base, there was a span of 11 bases. Germline CDR1 reads SEHNR; CDR2 reads FQNEAQ (reference sequence). The CDR3 consists of 14 residues. The CDR3 nucleotides read TGTGCCAGCAGCACGGACACCCAGAACACTGAAGCTTTCTTT. Its protein product is CASSTDTQNTEAFF. The variable domain in full, completed from reference TRBV7-9 and TRBJ1-1, reads DTGVSQNPRHKITKRGQNVTFRCDPISEHNRLYWYRQTLGQGPEFLTYFQNEAQLEKSRLLSDRFSAERPKGSFSTLEIQRTEQGDSAMYLCASSTDTQNTEAFFGQGTRLTVV.

The chain links TRBV5-5 to TRBJ2-4; maybe TRBD1 (5 bases). V was pared by 1 base and J by 4 bases, with 9 bases between. Germline-derived CDR1 and CDR2 are SGHKS and YYEKEE (reference sequence). The CDR3 consists of 14 residues. CDR3 residues: CASSLMGPKNIQYF. The CDR3 DNA is TGTGCCAGCAGCTTGATGGGGCCGAAAAACATTCAGTACTTC.

The chain is built from TRBV27 and TRBJ2-2; 12 nucleotides agree with TRBD1. V shed 11 bases, J shed 7 bases, and the junction held 5 bases outside the gene matches. There are 13 residues in the CDR3. CDR1 is MNHEY and CDR2 is SMNVEV in the germline V gene (reference sequence). The CDR3 loop reads CAWDRGLVGELFF. In nucleotides, the CDR3 is TGTGCCTGGGACAGGGGGCTGGTCGGGGAGCTGTTTTTT.

V gene TRBV9 combines with J gene TRBJ2-3, with TRBD2 matching over 7 bases. The CDR3 runs 15 residues. Germline V gene lookup returns CDR1 SGDLS and CDR2 YYNGEE. The V gene end was trimmed by 4 bases and the J gene end by 4 bases; junction bases not matched to a gene: 9. The CDR3 bases are TGTGCCAGCAGCACGGGAGGAGGCACTGCAGATACGCAGTATTTT. Its protein product is CASSTGGGTADTQYF.

This clone was recorded a few times. The junction shows a germline mismatch at one end, possibly a read error. The rearrangement joins TRBV27 to TRBJ2-7; D gene ambiguous. Germline V gene data show CDR1 as MNHEY and CDR2 as SMNVEV (reference sequence). There are 10 residues in the CDR3. The CDR3 loop is CASGFNEQYF. In nucleotides, the CDR3 is TGTGCCAGCGGTTTTAACGAGCAGTACTTC.

This rearrangement joins TRBV9 to TRBJ1-4; TRBD1 agrees at 7 bases. From germline, CDR1 is SGDLS and CDR2 YYNGEE. Unmatched junction bases numbered 10, after V lost 3 bases and J lost 5 bases. The CDR3 contains 16 residues. The CDR3, as DNA: TGTGCCAGCAGCGGGGGAGGAACAGGGGAGAATGAAAAACTGTTTTTT. Residues: CASSGGGTGENEKLFF.

The chain links TRBV4-1 to TRBJ1-1, with D possibly matching TRBD1 (5 bases). V was cut by 0 bases and J by 2 bases, with 10 bases left in between. Germline loops: CDR1 MGHRA, CDR2 YSYEKL. The CDR3 sequence is 15 residues long. The CDR3 bases are TGCGCCAGCAGCCAAGAGGTAGGGACTAACACTGAAGCTTTCTTT. Protein: CASSQEVGTNTEAFF.

V and J are TRBV7-8 and TRBJ2-7; TRBD2 aligns across 9 bases. This CDR3 spans 16 amino acids. Germline assignment: CDR1 SGHVS and CDR2 FQNEAQ. V was pared by 2 bases and J by 4 bases, with 9 bases of the junction left unmatched. DNA for the CDR3: TGTGCCAGCAGCTTAATTAGCGGGAGCTCGGGATACGAGCAGTACTTC. Its translation is CASSLISGSSGYEQYF. The variable domain in full, completed from reference TRBV7-8 and TRBJ2-7, reads GAGVSQSPRYKVAKRGQDVALRCDPISGHVSLFWYQQALGQGPEFLTYFQNEAQLDKSGLPSDRFFAERPEGSVSTLKIQRTQQEDSAVYLCASSLISGSSGYEQYFGPGTRLTVT.

This chain uses TRBV3-1 (or the pseudogene TRBV3-2) with TRBJ1-2, with 7 bases fitting TRBD1. Germline-derived CDR1 and CDR2 are LGHDT and YNNKEL (reference sequence). The CDR3 spans 15 residues. Trimming cost V 6 bases and J 7 bases; bases outside gene matches: 14. CDR3 in amino acids: CASSRSFGTVRGYTF. CDR3 nucleotides: TGTGCCAGCAGTAGATCGTTTGGGACAGTTCGTGGCTACACCTTC.

The V gene is TRBV30, the J gene TRBJ1-2; D perhaps matches TRBD1 (5 bases). Between the trimmed V and J ends, which lost 5 bases and 1 base, there was a span of 14 bases. Germline values: CDR1 GTSNPN, CDR2 SVGIG (reference sequence). The CDR3 is 14 residues long. The CDR3 nucleotides are TGTGCCTGGGAGGGGCGCAGGATTAACTATGGCTACACCTTC. Translated: CAWEGRRINYGYTF.

The rearrangement links TRBV6-2 or TRBV6-3 to TRBJ1-4; D call uncertain. V gave up 2 bases and J gave up 8 bases, with 12 bases separating them. The CDR3 extends over 14 amino acids. CDR1 and CDR2 from the germline V gene are MNHEY and SVGEGT. The CDR3: CASSYAEPAEKLFF. In nucleotides, the CDR3 is TGTGCCAGCAGTTACGCGGAGCCGGCCGAAAAACTGTTTTTT.

The chain carries TRBV5-1 and TRBJ1-4, with 9 bases fitting TRBD1. Germline CDR1 is SGHRS and CDR2 is YFSETQ. V lost 0 bases and J lost 6; bases outside the gene matches: 3. The length of the CDR3 is 15 residues. CDR3 residues: CASSLGTGADEKLFF. CDR3 nucleotides: TGCGCCAGCAGCTTGGGGACAGGGGCCGATGAAAAACTGTTTTTT.

This chain uses TRBV18 with TRBJ2-1; TRBD1 matches at 8 bases. V shed 4 bases and J 4 bases; nucleotides not matched to a gene: 6. Per the germline V gene, CDR1 is KGHSH and CDR2 is LQKENI. CDR3 length: 15 amino acids. The CDR3 DNA reads TGTGCCAGCTCACTCCGACAGGGGAATTACAATGAGCAGTTCTTC. Its protein is CASSLRQGNYNEQFF. Complete variable domain (other parts from reference TRBV18 and TRBJ2-1): NAGVMQNPRHLVRRRGQEARLRCSPMKGHSHVYWYRQLPEEGLKFMVYLQKENIIDESGMPKERFSAEFPKEGPSILRIQQVVRGDSAAYFCASSLRQGNYNEQFFGPGTRLTVL.

The chain links TRBV2 to TRBJ2-1, with TRBD1 matching over 9 bases. CDR3 length equals 15 residues. CDR1 and CDR2 from the germline V gene are SNHLY and FYNNEI. Trimming cost V 5 bases and J 5 bases; bases outside gene matches: 7. The CDR3 DNA reads as TGTGCCAGCAGTTCAACAGGGGGCGTCAACAATGAGCAGTTCTTC. This gives the protein CASSSTGGVNNEQFF.

A few counts support this clone. The chain carries TRBV11-2 and TRBJ2-7; 14 positions agree with TRBD2. Per germline, CDR1 SGHAT and CDR2 FQNNGV. The CDR3 covers 14 residues. V gave up 4 bases and J gave up 11 bases; unmatched junction bases: 7. The CDR3 sequence: CASSSSGTSGRKYF. As DNA, the CDR3 is TGTGCCAGCAGCTCTAGTGGGACTAGCGGGAGAAAGTACTTC.